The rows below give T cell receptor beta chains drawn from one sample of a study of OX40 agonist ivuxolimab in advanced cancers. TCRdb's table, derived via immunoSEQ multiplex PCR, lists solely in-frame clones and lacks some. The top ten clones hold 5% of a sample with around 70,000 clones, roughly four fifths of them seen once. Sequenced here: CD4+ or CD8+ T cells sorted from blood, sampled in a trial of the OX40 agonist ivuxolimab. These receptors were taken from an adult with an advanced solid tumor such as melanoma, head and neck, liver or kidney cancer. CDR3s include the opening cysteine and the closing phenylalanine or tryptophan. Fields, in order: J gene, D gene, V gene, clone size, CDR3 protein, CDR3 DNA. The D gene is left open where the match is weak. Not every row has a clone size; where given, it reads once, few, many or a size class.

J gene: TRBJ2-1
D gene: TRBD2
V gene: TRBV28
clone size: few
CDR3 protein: CASSPSSGRAFEQFF
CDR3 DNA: TGTGCCAGCAGTCCTTCTAGCGGGAGGGCTTTTGAGCAGTTCTTC

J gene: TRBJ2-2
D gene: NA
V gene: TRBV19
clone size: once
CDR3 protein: CASKPGWDGELFF
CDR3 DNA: TGTGCCAGTAAACCGGGATGGGACGGGGAGCTGTTTTTT

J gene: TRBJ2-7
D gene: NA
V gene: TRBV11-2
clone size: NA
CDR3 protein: CASRADWSYEQYF
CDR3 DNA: TGTGCCAGCAGAGCTGACTGGTCCTACGAGCAGTACTTC

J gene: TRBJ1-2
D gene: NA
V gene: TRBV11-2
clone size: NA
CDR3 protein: CASRPTGGYGYTF
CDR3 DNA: TGTGCCAGCAGACCCACAGGAGGTTATGGCTACACCTTC

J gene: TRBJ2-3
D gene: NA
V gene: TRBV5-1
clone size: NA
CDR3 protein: CASSLEYRTDTQYF
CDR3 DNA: TGCGCCAGCAGCTTGGAGTATAGGACAGATACGCAGTATTTT

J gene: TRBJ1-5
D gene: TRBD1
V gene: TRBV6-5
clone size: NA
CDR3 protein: CASSYSGQVNQPQHF
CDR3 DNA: TGTGCCAGCAGTTACTCGGGACAGGTAAATCAGCCCCAGCATTTT

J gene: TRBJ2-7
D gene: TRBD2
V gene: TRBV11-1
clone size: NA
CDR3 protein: CASSLSAGGFLEQYF
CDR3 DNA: TGTGCCAGCAGCTTATCAGCGGGAGGGTTTCTCGAGCAGTACTTC

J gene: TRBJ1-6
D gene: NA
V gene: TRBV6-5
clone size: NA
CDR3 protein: CASSTQKNSPLHF
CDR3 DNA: TGTGCCAGCAGCACACAAAAAAATTCACCCCTCCACTTT

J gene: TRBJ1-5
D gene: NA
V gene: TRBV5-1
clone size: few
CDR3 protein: CASSLEGNSNQPQHF
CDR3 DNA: TGCGCCAGCAGCTTGGAGGGGAATAGCAATCAGCCCCAGCATTTT

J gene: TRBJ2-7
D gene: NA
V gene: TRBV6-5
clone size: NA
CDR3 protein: CASSSRSRGTIYEQYF
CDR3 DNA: TGTGCCAGCAGTTCTAGATCCAGGGGCACTATCTACGAGCAGTACTTC

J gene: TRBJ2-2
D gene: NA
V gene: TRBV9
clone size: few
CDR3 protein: CASSVSGSSKGTGELFF
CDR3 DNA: TGTGCCAGCAGCGTAAGTGGCAGTTCGAAAGGCACCGGGGAGCTGTTTTTT

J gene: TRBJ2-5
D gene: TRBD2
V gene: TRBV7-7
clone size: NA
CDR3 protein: CASSLAFLAGQETQYF
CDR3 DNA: TGTGCTAGCAGCTTAGCTTTTCTAGCGGGACAAGAGACCCAGTACTTC

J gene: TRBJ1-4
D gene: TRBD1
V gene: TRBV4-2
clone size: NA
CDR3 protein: CASSPEGTDSATNEKLFF
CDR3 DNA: TGTGCCAGCAGCCCGGAGGGGACAGACTCAGCAACTAATGAAAAACTGTTTTTT

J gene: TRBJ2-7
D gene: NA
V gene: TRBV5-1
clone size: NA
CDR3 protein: CASSLGTDAYEQYF
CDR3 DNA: TGCGCCAGCAGCTTGGGGACAGATGCTTACGAGCAGTACTTC

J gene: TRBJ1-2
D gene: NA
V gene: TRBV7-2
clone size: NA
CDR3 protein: CASSPTYTPRGYGYTF
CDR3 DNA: TGTGCCAGCAGCCCAACCTATACACCCCGGGGCTATGGCTACACCTTC

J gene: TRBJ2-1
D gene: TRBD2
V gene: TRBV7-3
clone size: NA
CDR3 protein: CASSTTSGGYNEQFF
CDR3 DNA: TGTGCCAGCAGCACGACTAGCGGGGGATACAATGAGCAGTTCTTC

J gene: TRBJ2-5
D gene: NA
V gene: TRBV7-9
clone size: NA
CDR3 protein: CASSLIGQGQETQYF
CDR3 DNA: TGTGCCAGCAGCTTAATCGGGCAGGGGCAAGAGACCCAGTACTTC

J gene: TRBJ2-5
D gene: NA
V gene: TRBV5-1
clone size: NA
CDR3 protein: CASSSGPQETQYF
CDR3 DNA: TGCGCCAGCAGCTCCGGGCCCCAAGAGACCCAGTACTTC

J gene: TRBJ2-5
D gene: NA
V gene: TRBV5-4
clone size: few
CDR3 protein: CASRLGSQETQYF
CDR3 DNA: TGTGCCAGCCGACTGGGGTCCCAAGAGACCCAGTACTTC

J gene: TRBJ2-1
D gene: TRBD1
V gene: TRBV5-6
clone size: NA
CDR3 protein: CASRLPGTGLNEQFF
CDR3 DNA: TGTGCCAGCAGACTGCCTGGGACAGGGCTAAATGAGCAGTTCTTC

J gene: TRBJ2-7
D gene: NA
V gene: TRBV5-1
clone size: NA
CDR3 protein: CASSSSRKYEQYF
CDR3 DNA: TGCGCCAGCAGCTCATCACGAAAGTACGAGCAGTACTTC

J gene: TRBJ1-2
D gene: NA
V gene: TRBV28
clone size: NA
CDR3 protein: CASSPSPGFNYGYTF
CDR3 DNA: TGTGCCAGCAGTCCCTCCCCGGGATTTAACTATGGCTACACCTTC

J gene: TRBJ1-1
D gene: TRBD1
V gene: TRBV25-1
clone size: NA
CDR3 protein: CASSVQGYTEAFF
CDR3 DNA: TGTGCCAGCAGTGTACAGGGGTACACTGAAGCTTTCTTT

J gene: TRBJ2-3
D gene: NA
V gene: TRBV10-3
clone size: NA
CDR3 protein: CAIRNRDTETDTQYF
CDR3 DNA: TGTGCCATCAGGAACCGGGACACCGAGACAGATACGCAGTATTTT

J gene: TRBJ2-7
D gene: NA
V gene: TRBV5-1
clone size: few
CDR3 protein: CASSVAGDEQYF
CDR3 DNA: TGCGCCAGCAGCGTAGCCGGCGACGAGCAGTACTTC

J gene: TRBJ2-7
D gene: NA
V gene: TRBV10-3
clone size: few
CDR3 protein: CAISSRESYEQYF
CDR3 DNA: TGTGCCATCAGCTCCCGGGAATCCTACGAGCAGTACTTC

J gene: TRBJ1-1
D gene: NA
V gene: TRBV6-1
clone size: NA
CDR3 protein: CASRETPMNTEAFF
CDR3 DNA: TGTGCCAGCAGGGAGACACCCATGAACACTGAAGCTTTCTTT

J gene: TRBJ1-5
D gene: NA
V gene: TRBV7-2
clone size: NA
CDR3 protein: CASSLIQMGSQPQHF
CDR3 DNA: TGTGCCAGCAGCTTAATACAGATGGGAAGTCAGCCCCAGCATTTT

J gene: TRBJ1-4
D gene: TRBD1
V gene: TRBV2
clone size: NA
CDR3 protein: CASSSAQGEEKLFF
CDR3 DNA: TGTGCCAGCAGTTCGGCCCAGGGGGAGGAAAAACTGTTTTTT

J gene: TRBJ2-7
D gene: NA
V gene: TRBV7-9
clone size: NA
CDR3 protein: CASSLRAGISYEQYF
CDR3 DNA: TGTGCCAGCAGCTTACGGGCCGGGATATCCTACGAGCAGTACTTC

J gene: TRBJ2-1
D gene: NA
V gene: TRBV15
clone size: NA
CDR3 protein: CATSRNGRSEQFF
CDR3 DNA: TGTGCCACCAGCAGGAACGGCAGATCCGAGCAGTTCTTC

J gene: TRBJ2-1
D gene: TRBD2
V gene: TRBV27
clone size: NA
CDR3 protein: CASSPGGNEQFF
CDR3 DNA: TGTGCCAGCAGCCCGGGGGGGAATGAGCAGTTCTTC

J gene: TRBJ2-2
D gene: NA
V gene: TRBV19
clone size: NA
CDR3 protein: CASHRVDTGELFF
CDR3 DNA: TGTGCCAGCCACAGGGTTGACACCGGGGAGCTGTTTTTT

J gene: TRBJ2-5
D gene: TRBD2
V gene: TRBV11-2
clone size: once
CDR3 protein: CASSLTTSGGLKTQYF
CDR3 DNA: TGTGCCAGCAGCTTGACGACTAGCGGGGGTCTGAAGACCCAGTACTTC

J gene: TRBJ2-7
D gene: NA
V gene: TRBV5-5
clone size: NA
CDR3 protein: CASSLRRVGESYEQYF
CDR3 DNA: TGTGCCAGCAGCCTTCGCCGAGTGGGAGAGTCCTACGAGCAGTACTTC

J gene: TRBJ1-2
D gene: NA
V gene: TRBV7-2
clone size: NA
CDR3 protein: CASSLTGYGYTF
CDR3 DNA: TGTGCCAGCAGCCTTACAGGGTATGGCTACACCTTC

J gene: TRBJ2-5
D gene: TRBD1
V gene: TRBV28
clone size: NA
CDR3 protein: CASSRTGGVETQYF
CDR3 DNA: TGTGCCAGCAGCCGGACAGGGGGCGTGGAGACCCAGTACTTC

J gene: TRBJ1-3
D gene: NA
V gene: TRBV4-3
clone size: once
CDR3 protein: CASSQAEGFGNTIYF
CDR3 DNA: TGCGCCAGCAGCCAAGCGGAGGGCTTTGGAAACACCATATATTTT

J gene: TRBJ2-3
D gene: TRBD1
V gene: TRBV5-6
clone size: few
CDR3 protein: CASSGRQGAGGTDTQYF
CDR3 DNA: TGTGCCAGCAGCGGTCGACAGGGGGCTGGGGGCACAGATACGCAGTATTTT

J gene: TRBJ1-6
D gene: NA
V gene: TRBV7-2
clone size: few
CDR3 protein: CASSLRNSPLHF
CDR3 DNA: TGTGCCAGCAGCTTACGCAATTCACCCCTCCACTTT

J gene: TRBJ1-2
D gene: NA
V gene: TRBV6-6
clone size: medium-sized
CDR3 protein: CASSSTGYGYTF
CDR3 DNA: TGTGCCAGCAGTTCTACAGGGTATGGCTACACCTTC

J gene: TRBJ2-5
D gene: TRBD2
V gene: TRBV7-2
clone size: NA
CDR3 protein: CASSLGLAHRETQYF
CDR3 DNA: TGTGCCAGCAGCTTAGGACTAGCCCACCGGGAGACCCAGTACTTC

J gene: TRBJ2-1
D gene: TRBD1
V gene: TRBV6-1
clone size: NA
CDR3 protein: CASGTGNNEQFF
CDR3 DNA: TGTGCCAGTGGGACAGGAAACAATGAGCAGTTCTTC

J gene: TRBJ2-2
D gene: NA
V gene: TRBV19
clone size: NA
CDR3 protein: CASSIGHLNTGELFF
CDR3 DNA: TGTGCCAGTAGTATAGGACACCTGAACACCGGGGAGCTGTTTTTT

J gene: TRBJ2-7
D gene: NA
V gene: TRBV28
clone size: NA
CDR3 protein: CASSSGYEQYF
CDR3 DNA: TGTGCCAGCTCAAGCGGCTACGAGCAGTACTTC

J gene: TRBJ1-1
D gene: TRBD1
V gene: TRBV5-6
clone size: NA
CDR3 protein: CASSIGQGGNTEAFF
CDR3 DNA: TGTGCCAGCAGCATAGGACAGGGGGGGAACACTGAAGCTTTCTTT

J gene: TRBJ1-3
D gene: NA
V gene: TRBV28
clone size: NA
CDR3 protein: CASSLDNTIYF
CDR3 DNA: TGTGCCAGCAGTTTAGATAACACCATATATTTT

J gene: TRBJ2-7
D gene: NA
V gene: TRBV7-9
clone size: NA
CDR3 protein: CASSLTVRYEQYF
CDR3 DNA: TGTGCCAGCAGCTTAACGGTTAGGTACGAGCAGTACTTC

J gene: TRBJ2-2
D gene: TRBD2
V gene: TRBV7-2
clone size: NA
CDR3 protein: CASSPPGRGGYGELFF
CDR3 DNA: TGTGCCAGCAGCCCGCCCGGGCGCGGGGGATACGGGGAGCTGTTTTTT

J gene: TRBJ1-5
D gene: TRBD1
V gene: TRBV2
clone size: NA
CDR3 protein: CASRGTGFEPQHF
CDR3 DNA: TGTGCCAGCAGGGGGACAGGGTTTGAGCCCCAGCATTTT

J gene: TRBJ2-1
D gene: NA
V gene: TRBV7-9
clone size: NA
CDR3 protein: CASRPRLASYNEQFF
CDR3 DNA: TGTGCCAGCAGACCCCGACTTGCCTCCTACAATGAGCAGTTCTTC

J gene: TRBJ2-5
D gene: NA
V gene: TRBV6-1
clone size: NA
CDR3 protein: CASTDTLLAQYF
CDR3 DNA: TGTGCCAGCACGGACACGCTTTTGGCCCAGTACTTC

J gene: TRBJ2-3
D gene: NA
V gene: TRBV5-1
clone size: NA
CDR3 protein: CASSFFSGTYTDTQYF
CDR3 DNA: TGCGCCAGCAGTTTTTTTTCCGGGACATACACAGATACGCAGTATTTT

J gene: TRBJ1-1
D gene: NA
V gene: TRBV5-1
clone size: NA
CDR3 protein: CASSLIGDLNTEAFF
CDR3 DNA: TGCGCCAGCAGCTTGATTGGGGACTTGAACACTGAAGCTTTCTTT